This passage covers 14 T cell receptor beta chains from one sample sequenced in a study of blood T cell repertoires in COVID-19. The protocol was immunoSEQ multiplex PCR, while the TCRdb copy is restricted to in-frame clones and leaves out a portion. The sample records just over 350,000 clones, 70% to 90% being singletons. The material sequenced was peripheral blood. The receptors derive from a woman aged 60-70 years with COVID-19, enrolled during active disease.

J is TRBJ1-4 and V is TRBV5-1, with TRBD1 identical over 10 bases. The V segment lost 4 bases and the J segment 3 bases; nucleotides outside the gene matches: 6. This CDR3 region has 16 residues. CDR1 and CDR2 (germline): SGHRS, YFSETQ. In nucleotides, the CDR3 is TGCGCCAGCAGCCACGGGACAGGGGTTTCTAATGAAAAACTGTTTTTT. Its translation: CASSHGTGVSNEKLFF.

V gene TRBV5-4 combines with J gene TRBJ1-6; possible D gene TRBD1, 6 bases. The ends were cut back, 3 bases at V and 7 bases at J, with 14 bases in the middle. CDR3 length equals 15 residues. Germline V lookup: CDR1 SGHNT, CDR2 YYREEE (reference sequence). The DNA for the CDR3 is TGTGCCAGCAGCTCGGGCGGTAGGGGGAATTCACCCCTCCACTTT. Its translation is CASSSGGRGNSPLHF.

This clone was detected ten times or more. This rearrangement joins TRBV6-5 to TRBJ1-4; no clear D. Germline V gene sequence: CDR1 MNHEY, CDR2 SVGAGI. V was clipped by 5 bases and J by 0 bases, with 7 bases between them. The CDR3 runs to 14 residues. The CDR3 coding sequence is TGTGCCAGCAGTAGATGGCCAACTAATGAAAAACTGTTTTTT. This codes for CASSRWPTNEKLFF.

DNA for the CDR3: TGTGCCAGCAGTTTAAGACAGGGAAACCAAGAGACCCAGTACTTC. This sequence encodes CASSLRQGNQETQYF. This sequence joins TRBV27 and TRBJ2-5; 7 bases match TRBD1. Germline-derived CDR1 and CDR2 are MNHEY and SMNVEV (reference sequence). CDR3 length: 15 amino acids. The trim removed 2 bases at V and 0 bases at J, leaving 3 bases unmatched.

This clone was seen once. The chain's CDR3 is CASSQRDVGGGETQYF. In DNA form, the CDR3 reads TGTGCCAGCAGCCAGAGAGATGTCGGTGGAGGAGAGACCCAGTACTTC. V gene TRBV11-3 combines with J gene TRBJ2-5; D may be TRBD2 (5 bases). The germline V gene encodes CDR1 SGHNT and CDR2 YENEEA. The CDR3 extends over 16 amino acids. Trimming stripped 5 bases from V and 4 bases from J, with 20 bases between.

CDR3 coding DNA: TGTGCCAGCTCACCACCAGGGGGCGGTGAAGCTTTCTTT. Its translation is CASSPPGGGEAFF. The chain uses TRBV18 and TRBJ1-1, with 7 bases fitting TRBD1. The CDR3 consists of 13 residues. The V segment lost 0 bases and the J segment 7 bases; nucleotides outside the gene matches: 2. CDR1 KGHSH and CDR2 LQKENI come from the germline V gene. Drawing the rest from reference TRBV18 and TRBJ1-1, the complete variable domain is NAGVMQNPRHLVRRRGQEARLRCSPMKGHSHVYWYRQLPEEGLKFMVYLQKENIIDESGMPKERFSAEFPKEGPSILRIQQVVRGDSAAYFCASSPPGGGEAFFGQGTRLTVV.

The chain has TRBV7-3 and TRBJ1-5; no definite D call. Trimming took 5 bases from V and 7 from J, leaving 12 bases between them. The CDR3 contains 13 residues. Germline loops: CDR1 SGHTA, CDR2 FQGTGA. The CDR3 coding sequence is TGTGCCAGCAGCCACGGACGGGGACAGCCCCAGCATTTT. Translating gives CASSHGRGQPQHF.

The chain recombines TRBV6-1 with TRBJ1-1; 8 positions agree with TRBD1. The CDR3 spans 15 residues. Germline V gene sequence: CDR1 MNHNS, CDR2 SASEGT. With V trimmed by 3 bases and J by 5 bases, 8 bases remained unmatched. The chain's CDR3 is CASSEMNRGSTEAFF. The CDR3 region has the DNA TGTGCCAGCAGTGAGATGAACAGGGGGTCGACTGAAGCTTTCTTT.

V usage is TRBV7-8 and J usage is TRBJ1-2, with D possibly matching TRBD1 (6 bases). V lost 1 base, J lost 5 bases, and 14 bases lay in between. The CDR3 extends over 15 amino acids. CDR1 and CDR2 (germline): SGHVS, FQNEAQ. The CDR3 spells CASSLEAGAGYGYTF. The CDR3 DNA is TGTGCCAGCAGCTTAGAGGCAGGGGCTGGGTATGGCTACACCTTC.

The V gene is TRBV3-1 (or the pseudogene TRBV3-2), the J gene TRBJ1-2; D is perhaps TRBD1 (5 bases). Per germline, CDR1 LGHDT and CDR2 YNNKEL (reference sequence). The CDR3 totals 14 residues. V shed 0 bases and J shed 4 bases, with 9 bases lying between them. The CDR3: CASSQEGRVYGYTF. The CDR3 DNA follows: TGTGCCAGCAGCCAAGAGGGCAGGGTCTATGGCTACACCTTC.

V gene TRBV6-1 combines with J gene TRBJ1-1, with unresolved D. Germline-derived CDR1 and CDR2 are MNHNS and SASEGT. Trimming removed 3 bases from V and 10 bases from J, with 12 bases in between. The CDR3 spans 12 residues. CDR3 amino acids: CASSEWPSGAFF. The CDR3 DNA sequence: TGTGCCAGCAGTGAGTGGCCCAGTGGAGCTTTCTTT.

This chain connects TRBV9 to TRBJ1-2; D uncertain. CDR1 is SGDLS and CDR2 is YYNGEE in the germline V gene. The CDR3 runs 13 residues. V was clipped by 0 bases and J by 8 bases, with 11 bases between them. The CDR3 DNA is TGTGCCAGCAGCGTAGGAGGGCTGGTGGGCTACACCTTC. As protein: CASSVGGLVGYTF.

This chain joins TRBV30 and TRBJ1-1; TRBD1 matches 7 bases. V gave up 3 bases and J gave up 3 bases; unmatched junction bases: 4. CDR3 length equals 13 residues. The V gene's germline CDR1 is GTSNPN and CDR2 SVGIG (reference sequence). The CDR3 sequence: CAWSDGQDTEAFF. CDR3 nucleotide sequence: TGTGCCTGGAGCGACGGACAGGACACTGAAGCTTTCTTT.

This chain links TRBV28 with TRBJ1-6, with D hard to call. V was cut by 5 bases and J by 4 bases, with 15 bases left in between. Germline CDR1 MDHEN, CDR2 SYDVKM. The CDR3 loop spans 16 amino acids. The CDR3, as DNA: TGTGCCAGCAGTCCCGGGAGAGGAGGATATAATTCACCCCTCCACTTT. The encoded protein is CASSPGRGGYNSPLHF.